These 9 T cell receptor beta chains came from one sample sequenced in a study of metastatic and nonmetastatic thyroid tumors. Patients were all untreated before their thyroid surgery. TCRdb called clones again from the PCR reads with MiXCR. Among 30,000 or so clones listed, 23% were seen once. The sample comprised blood. All receptors come from a female donor with papillary thyroid cancer or a benign thyroid nodule (not recorded which). Some clones in this sample may be carry-over from other donors' samples.

V usage is TRBV6-2 or TRBV6-3 and J usage is TRBJ1-2; no reliable D call. The V end lost 8 bases, the J end lost 2 bases, and 12 bases lay between the germline ends. The V gene's germline CDR1 is MNHEY and CDR2 SVGEGT. This CDR3 spans 13 amino acids. For the CDR3, the DNA is TGTGCCAGCCGGGATACAGCCAACTATGGCTACACCTTC. Protein sequence: CASRDTANYGYTF.

This clone was counted at least ten times. The chain joins TRBV7-3 to TRBJ2-3; a possible D gene is TRBD2 (5 bases). CDR3 length equals 15 residues. V was shortened by 1 base and J by 8 bases, with 16 bases between the two germline ends. CDR1 and CDR2 (germline): SGHTA, FQGTGA. The DNA for the CDR3 is TGTGCCAGCAGCTTAAGTGGGAGCCTGCAAAGTACGCAGTATTTT. It encodes CASSLSGSLQSTQYF.

There are many counts of this clone. The chain combines TRBV5-5 with TRBJ2-1, with 9 positions matching TRBD2. Germline assignment: CDR1 SGHKS and CDR2 YYEKEE (reference sequence). CDR3 length: 16 amino acids. The ends lost 5 bases at V and 4 bases at J; junction bases unmatched: 10. CDR3 DNA sequence: TGTGCCAGCAGTTTTGGACTAGCGCACCGTTACAATGAGCAGTTCTTC. Translated, it gives CASSFGLAHRYNEQFF.

The sample holds many counts of this clone. The rearrangement joins TRBV19 to TRBJ1-1; a possible D gene is TRBD1 (5 bases). Trimming pared 4 bases from V and 1 base from J, leaving 16 bases between. Germline V gene data show CDR1 as LNHDA and CDR2 as SQIVND (reference sequence). The CDR3 extends over 16 amino acids. The CDR3 DNA is TGTGCCAGTAGTACCCCTCCGGGACCCTGGAACACTGAAGCTTTCTTT. This sequence encodes CASSTPPGPWNTEAFF.

At least ten counts were recorded for this clone. The chain combines TRBV20-1 with TRBJ2-1; 9 bases are shared with TRBD2. The CDR3 runs to 16 residues. Germline loops: CDR1 DFQATT, CDR2 SNEGSKA (reference sequence). J lost 3 bases, V lost 3 bases, and 9 bases had no gene match. CDR3 sequence reads: CSASGPSGEVYNEQFF. Written as DNA, the CDR3 is TGCAGTGCTAGTGGGCCTAGCGGGGAAGTCTACAATGAGCAGTTCTTC.

The rearrangement links TRBV12-3 or TRBV12-4 to TRBJ2-5; D not resolved. This CDR3 is built from 11 residues. The ends were cut back, 5 bases at V and 2 bases at J, with 3 bases in the middle. CDR3 sequence reads: CASSKQETQYF. CDR3 nucleotides: TGTGCCAGCAGTAAGCAAGAGACCCAGTACTTC.

This clone was recorded at least ten times. This chain joins TRBV7-2 and TRBJ1-5; a weak D match, TRBD1 (6 bases). V gave up 5 bases and J gave up 3 bases, with 14 bases separating them. Germline CDR1 and CDR2: SGHTA and FQGNSA. The CDR3 runs 15 residues. The CDR3 region has the DNA TGTGCCAGCAGCACCTACGGGACACTCAATCAGCCCCAGCATTTT. Its translation is CASSTYGTLNQPQHF. Variable domain in full (rest from reference TRBV7-2 and TRBJ1-5): GAGVSQSPSNKVTEKGKDVELRCDPISGHTALYWYRQSLGQGLEFLIYFQGNSAPDKSGLPSDRFSAERTGGSVSTLTIQRTQQEDSAVYLCASSTYGTLNQPQHFGDGTRLSIL.

This clone was detected only a few times. The chain carries TRBV6-1 and TRBJ2-1; tentatively, D is TRBD2 (6 bases). The CDR3 spans 11 residues. Germline V CDR1 and CDR2: MNHNS, SASEGT. Trimming took 6 bases from V and 7 from J, leaving 7 bases between them. CDR3 residues: CASSRGNEQFF. In nucleotides, the CDR3 is TGTGCCAGCAGCCGGGGGAATGAGCAGTTCTTC.

Points on this clone: The same CDR3 arises from other DNA sequences in this sample as well. This chain joins TRBV4-1 and TRBJ1-2; tentative D call: TRBD1 (5 bases). The CDR3 spans 13 residues. The germline V gene encodes CDR1 MGHRA and CDR2 YSYEKL. Deletions cut 1 base from V and 2 bases from J, with 5 bases between. Written as DNA, the CDR3 is TGCGCCAGCAGCCAAGGGGGCAACTATGGCTACACCTTC. Amino acids: CASSQGGNYGYTF.